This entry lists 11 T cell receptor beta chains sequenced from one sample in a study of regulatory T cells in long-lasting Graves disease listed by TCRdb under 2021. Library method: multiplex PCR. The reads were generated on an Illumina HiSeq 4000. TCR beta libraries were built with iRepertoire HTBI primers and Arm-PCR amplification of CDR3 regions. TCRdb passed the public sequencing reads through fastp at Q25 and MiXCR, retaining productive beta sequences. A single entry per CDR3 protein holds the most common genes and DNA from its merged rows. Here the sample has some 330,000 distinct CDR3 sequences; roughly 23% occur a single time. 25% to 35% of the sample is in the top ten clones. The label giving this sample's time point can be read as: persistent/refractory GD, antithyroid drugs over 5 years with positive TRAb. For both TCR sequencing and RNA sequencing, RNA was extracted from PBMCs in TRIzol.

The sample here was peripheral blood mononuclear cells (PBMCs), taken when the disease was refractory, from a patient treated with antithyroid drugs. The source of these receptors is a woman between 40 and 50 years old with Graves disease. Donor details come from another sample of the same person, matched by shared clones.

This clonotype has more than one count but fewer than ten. This CDR3 is CASRSGRNEQFF. The CDR3 coding sequence is TGTGCCAGCAGAAGCGGGAGAAATGAGCAGTTCTTC. The rearrangement links TRBV28 to TRBJ2-1; 8 positions match TRBD2. This CDR3 spans 12 amino acids. Per the germline V gene, CDR1 is MDHEN and CDR2 is SYDVKM. V shed 6 bases and J 7 bases; nucleotides not matched to a gene: 2.

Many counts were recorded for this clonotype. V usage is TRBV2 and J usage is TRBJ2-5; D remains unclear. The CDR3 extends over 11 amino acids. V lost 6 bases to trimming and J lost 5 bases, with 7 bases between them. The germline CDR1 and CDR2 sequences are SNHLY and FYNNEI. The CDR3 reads CASRSGETQYF. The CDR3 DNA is TGTGCCAGCAGGAGTGGGGAGACCCAGTACTTC.

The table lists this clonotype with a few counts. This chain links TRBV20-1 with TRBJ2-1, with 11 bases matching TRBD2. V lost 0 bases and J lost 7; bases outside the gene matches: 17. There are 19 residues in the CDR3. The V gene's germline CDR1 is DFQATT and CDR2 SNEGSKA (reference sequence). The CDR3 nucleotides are TGCAGTGCTAGAGATCCTCTTGGTATAGCGGGAGGGCCAAATAATGAGCAGTTCTTC. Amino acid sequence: CSARDPLGIAGGPNNEQFF.

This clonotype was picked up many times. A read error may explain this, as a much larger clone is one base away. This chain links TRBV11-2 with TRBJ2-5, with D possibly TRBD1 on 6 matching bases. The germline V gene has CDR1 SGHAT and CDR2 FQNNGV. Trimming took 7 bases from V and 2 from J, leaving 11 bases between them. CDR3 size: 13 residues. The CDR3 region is CASTPDRQETQYF. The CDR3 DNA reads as TGTGCCAGCACCCCGGACAGACAAGAGACCCAGTACTTC.

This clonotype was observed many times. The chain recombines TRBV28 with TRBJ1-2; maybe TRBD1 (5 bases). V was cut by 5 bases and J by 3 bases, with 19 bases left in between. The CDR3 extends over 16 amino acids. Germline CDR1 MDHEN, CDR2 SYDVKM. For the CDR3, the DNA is TGTGCCAGCAGTCCATTTCTTCTTGGCAGGGACTATGGCTACACCTTC. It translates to CASSPFLLGRDYGYTF.

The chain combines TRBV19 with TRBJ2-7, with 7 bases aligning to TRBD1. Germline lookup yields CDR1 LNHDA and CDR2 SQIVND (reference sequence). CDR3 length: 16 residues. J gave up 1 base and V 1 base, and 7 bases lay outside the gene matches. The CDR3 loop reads CASSIAWGQRSYEQYF. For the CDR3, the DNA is TGTGCCAGTAGTATAGCGTGGGGACAGAGATCCTACGAGCAGTACTTC. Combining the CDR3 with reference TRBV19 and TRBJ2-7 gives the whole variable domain DGGITQSPKYLFRKEGQNVTLSCEQNLNHDAMYWYRQDPGQGLRLIYYSQIVNDFQKGDIAEGYSVSREKKESFPLTVTSAQKNPTAFYLCASSIAWGQRSYEQYFGPGTRLTVT.

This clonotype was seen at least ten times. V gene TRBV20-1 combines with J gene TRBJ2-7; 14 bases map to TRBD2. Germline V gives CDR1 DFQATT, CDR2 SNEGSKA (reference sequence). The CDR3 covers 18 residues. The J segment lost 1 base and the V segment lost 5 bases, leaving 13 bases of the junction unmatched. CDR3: CSASSRWGLAGVSYEQYF. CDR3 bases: TGCAGTGCTTCGTCCCGATGGGGACTAGCGGGAGTTTCCTACGAGCAGTACTTC.

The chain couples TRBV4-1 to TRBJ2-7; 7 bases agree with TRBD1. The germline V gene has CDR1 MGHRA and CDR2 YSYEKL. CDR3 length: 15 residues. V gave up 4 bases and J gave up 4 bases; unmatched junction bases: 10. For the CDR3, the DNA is TGCGCCAGCAGCCCCTCGAGGGGGCATGTTTACGAGCAGTACTTC. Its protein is CASSPSRGHVYEQYF.

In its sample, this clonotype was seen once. The CDR3 sequence is CASSLEDQDIYTDTQYF. CDR3 nucleotide sequence: TGTGCCAGCAGCTTAGAGGATCAGGATATCTACACAGATACGCAGTATTTT. V usage is TRBV7-3 and J usage is TRBJ2-3; no definite D call. The ends were cut back, 2 bases at V and 2 bases at J, with 17 bases in the middle. Germline CDR1 SGHTA, CDR2 FQGTGA. This CDR3 is 17 amino acids long.

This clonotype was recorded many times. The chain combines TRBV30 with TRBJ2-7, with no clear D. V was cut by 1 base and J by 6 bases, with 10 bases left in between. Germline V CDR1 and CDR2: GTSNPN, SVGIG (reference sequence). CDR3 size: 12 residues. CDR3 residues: CAWSALVGEQYF. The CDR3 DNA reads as TGTGCCTGGAGTGCCCTAGTGGGCGAGCAGTACTTC.

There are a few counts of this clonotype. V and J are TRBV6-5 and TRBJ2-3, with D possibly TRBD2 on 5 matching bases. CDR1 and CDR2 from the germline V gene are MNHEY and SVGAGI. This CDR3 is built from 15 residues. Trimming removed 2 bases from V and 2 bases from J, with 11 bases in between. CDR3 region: CASSYVAGLTDTQYF. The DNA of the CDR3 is TGTGCCAGCAGTTACGTGGCGGGCCTCACAGATACGCAGTATTTT.